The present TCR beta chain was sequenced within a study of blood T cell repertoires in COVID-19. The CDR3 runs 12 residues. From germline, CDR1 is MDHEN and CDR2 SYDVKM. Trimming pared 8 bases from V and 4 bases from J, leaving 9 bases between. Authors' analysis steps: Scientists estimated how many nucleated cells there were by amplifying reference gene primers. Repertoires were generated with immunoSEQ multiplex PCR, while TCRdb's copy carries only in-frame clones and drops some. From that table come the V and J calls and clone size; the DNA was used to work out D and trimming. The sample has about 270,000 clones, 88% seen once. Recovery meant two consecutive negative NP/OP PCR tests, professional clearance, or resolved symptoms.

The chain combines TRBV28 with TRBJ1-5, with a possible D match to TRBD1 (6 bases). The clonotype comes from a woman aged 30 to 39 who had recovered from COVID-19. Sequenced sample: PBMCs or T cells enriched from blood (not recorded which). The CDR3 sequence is CASARGNQPQHF. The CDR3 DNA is TGTGCCAGCGCCAGGGGAAATCAGCCCCAGCATTTT.